The 16 T cell receptor beta chains listed next were all sequenced from one sample in a study of T cell responses to AZD1222 COVID-19 vaccine. The protocol was immunoSEQ multiplex PCR, while the TCRdb copy is restricted to in-frame clones and leaves out a portion. The table lists roughly 150,000 clones, about 85% of them singletons. This specimen was peripheral blood, taken after recovery from COVID-19. The receptors here all came from an adult who had recovered from COVID-19.

This clone was detected only a few times. This chain connects TRBV20-1 to TRBJ2-1; weak D call: TRBD2 (6 bases). The CDR3 has 13 amino acids. The germline V gene encodes CDR1 DFQATT and CDR2 SNEGSKA (reference sequence). V was shortened by 3 bases and J by 10 bases, with 16 bases between the two germline ends. CDR3 loop: CSASLPGRDEQFF. The CDR3 bases are TGCAGTGCTAGTCTACCCGGGCGGGACGAGCAGTTCTTC.

The chain has TRBV27 and TRBJ1-2, with D unclear. V lost 5 bases and J 2 bases, leaving 6 bases between the germline ends. Germline-derived CDR1 and CDR2 are MNHEY and SMNVEV (reference sequence). This CDR3 region has 12 residues. CDR3 in amino acids: CASSKQNYGYTF. The CDR3, as DNA: TGTGCCAGCAGTAAACAGAACTATGGCTACACCTTC.

This rearrangement joins TRBV3-1 (or the pseudogene TRBV3-2) to TRBJ1-2; 10 bases are shared with TRBD1. The CDR3 is 17 residues long. CDR1 LGHDT and CDR2 YNNKEL come from the germline V gene (reference sequence). V was pared by 3 bases and J by 4 bases, with 11 bases of the junction left unmatched. This CDR3 is CASSHRRDRGSRYGYTF. The CDR3 DNA reads as TGTGCCAGCAGCCACCGCCGGGACAGGGGATCCCGCTATGGCTACACCTTC.

This clone came up a few times. Additional DNA sequences in this sample encode the identical CDR3. CDR3 in amino acids: CASRNRGRLGGNTIYF. DNA of the CDR3: TGTGCCAGCAGAAACAGGGGGCGATTGGGTGGAAACACCATATATTTT. The gene calls are TRBV28 and TRBJ1-3, with 9 bases lining up with TRBD1. Germline CDR1 and CDR2: MDHEN and SYDVKM. Trimming at V came to 6 bases and at J to 3 bases, leaving 9 bases not matched to a gene. There are 16 residues in the CDR3.

This clone appeared a few times. The J gene is TRBJ2-5, the V gene TRBV29-1; 9 nucleotides agree with TRBD2. V was clipped by 4 bases and J by 3 bases; unmatched bases: 9. This CDR3 contains 15 residues. The V gene's germline CDR1 is SQVTM and CDR2 ANQGSEA. The chain's CDR3 is CSVGRAGGHEETQYF. CDR3 bases: TGCAGCGTTGGAAGGGCGGGGGGGCACGAAGAGACCCAGTACTTC.

The V and J genes are TRBV3-1 (or the pseudogene TRBV3-2) and TRBJ2-5, with D perhaps being TRBD1 or TRBD2 (6 bases each). The V end lost 4 bases, the J end lost 2 bases, and 11 bases lay between the germline ends. This CDR3 region has 14 residues. CDR1 and CDR2 from the germline V gene are LGHDT and YNNKEL (reference sequence). The CDR3 is CASSPWGAQETQYF. In DNA form, the CDR3 reads TGTGCCAGCAGCCCCTGGGGGGCGCAAGAGACCCAGTACTTC.

The V call is TRBV28, the J call TRBJ1-1; D not resolved. Germline CDR1 reads MDHEN; CDR2 reads SYDVKM. The V and J ends lost 6 bases and 8 bases respectively, with 10 bases between them. This CDR3 contains 11 residues. The CDR3 DNA follows: TGTGCCAGCAGCCTGGGCAGGGAAGCTTTCTTT. Translated: CASSLGREAFF.

The chain uses TRBV19 and TRBJ2-1; 11 bases line up with TRBD2. The CDR3 is 16 amino acids. J gave up 7 bases and V 2 bases, and 7 bases lay outside the gene matches. The germline V gene encodes CDR1 LNHDA and CDR2 SQIVND (reference sequence). The CDR3, as DNA: TGTGCCAGTAGTATAACTAGCGGGAGACTAGGGAATGAGCAGTTCTTC. It translates to CASSITSGRLGNEQFF.

The gene calls are TRBV4-2 and TRBJ2-1; no definite D call. The CDR3 loop spans 15 amino acids. V was trimmed by 7 bases and J by 0 bases, leaving 13 bases between them. CDR1 and CDR2 (germline): LGHNA, YNFKEQ. The CDR3 DNA follows: TGTGCCAGCACCACTCGGCTGAACTCCTACAATGAGCAGTTCTTC. It specifies CASTTRLNSYNEQFF.

V gene TRBV27 combines with J gene TRBJ2-7; TRBD1 matches at 8 bases. CDR3 length: 14 residues. Per the germline V gene, CDR1 is MNHEY and CDR2 is SMNVEV (reference sequence). Germline trimming cut 5 bases from V and 5 bases from J; bases unmatched to any gene: 8. CDR3 sequence: CASSDRGPLDEQYF. CDR3 DNA: TGTGCCAGCAGTGACAGGGGCCCCCTGGACGAGCAGTACTTC.

This chain connects TRBV7-2 to TRBJ1-1; D not resolved. The length of the CDR3 is 19 residues. Per germline, CDR1 SGHTA and CDR2 FQGNSA. The V end lost 2 bases, the J end lost 2 bases, and 24 bases lay between the germline ends. CDR3 amino acids: CASSLYSMSFKSVNTEAFF. CDR3 nucleotides: TGTGCCAGCAGCTTATATTCTATGAGCTTCAAGTCTGTAAACACTGAAGCTTTCTTT.

The rearrangement links TRBV6-5 to TRBJ1-6; D is undetermined. Germline lookup yields CDR1 MNHEY and CDR2 SVGAGI. The CDR3 consists of 15 residues. Trimming removed 0 bases at V and 7 bases at J, with 10 bases between. The CDR3 region has the DNA TGTGCCAGCAGTTACTCAGGCAGGTCGAATTCACCCCTCCACTTT. It encodes CASSYSGRSNSPLHF.

The chain has TRBV10-3 and TRBJ1-2; D ambiguous. Germline CDR1 reads ENHRY; CDR2 reads SYGVKD. The V gene lost 3 bases and the J gene lost 8 bases, with 16 bases spanning the gap. The CDR3 has 14 residues. CDR3 nucleotides: TGTGCCATCAGTGACATGAGGGCAGGAAAAGGCTACACCTTC. Its translation: CAISDMRAGKGYTF.

This clone was detected a few times. The chain links TRBV2 to TRBJ2-7; D might be TRBD1 (6 bases). Per germline, CDR1 SNHLY and CDR2 FYNNEI. V lost 7 bases and J 5 bases, leaving 15 bases between the germline ends. CDR3 size: 13 residues. The chain's CDR3 is CASNIDRSHEQYF. In nucleotides, the CDR3 is TGTGCCAGCAACATAGACAGGTCCCACGAGCAGTACTTC.

The J gene is TRBJ2-3, the V gene TRBV9; D is undetermined. V was pared by 0 bases and J by 0 bases, with 8 bases between. This CDR3 comprises 15 residues. Looked up from germline, CDR1 is SGDLS and CDR2 is YYNGEE. The CDR3 DNA is TGTGCCAGCAGCGTAGACGGGCCTAGCACAGATACGCAGTATTTT. It specifies CASSVDGPSTDTQYF.

This chain uses TRBV6-2 or TRBV6-3 with TRBJ1-5; no firm D call. The CDR3 totals 12 residues. The germline V gene has CDR1 MNHEY and CDR2 SVGEGT. V lost 2 bases, J lost 5 bases, and 4 bases lay in between. CDR3 in amino acids: CASSYGDQPQHF. The CDR3 DNA reads as TGTGCCAGCAGTTACGGGGATCAGCCCCAGCATTTT.